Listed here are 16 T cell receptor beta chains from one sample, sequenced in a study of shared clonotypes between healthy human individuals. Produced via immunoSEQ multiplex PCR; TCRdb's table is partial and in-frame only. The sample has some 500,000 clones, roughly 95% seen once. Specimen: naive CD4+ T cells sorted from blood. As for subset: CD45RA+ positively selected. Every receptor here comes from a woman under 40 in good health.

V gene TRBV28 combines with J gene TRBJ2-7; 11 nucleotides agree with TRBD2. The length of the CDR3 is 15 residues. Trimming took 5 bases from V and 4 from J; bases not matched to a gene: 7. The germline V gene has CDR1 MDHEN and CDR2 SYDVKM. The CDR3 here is CASSLYTSGRYEQYF. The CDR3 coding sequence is TGTGCCAGCAGTCTATATACTAGCGGGAGATACGAGCAGTACTTC.

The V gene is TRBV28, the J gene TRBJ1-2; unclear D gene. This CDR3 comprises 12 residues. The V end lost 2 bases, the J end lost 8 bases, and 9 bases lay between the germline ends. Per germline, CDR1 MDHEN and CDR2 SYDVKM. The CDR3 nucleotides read TGTGCCAGCAGTTTAGCGGGGTTGGGCTACACCTTC. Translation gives CASSLAGLGYTF.

CDR3 sequence: CASSPLPGTANTEAFF. In nucleotides, the CDR3 is TGTGCCAGCAGTCCGCTACCCGGGACAGCCAACACTGAAGCTTTCTTT. The chain is built from TRBV27 and TRBJ1-1, with 7 bases identical to TRBD1. Germline V CDR1 and CDR2: MNHEY, SMNVEV (reference sequence). This CDR3 is built from 16 residues. V was pared by 5 bases and J by 2 bases, with 11 bases of the junction left unmatched.

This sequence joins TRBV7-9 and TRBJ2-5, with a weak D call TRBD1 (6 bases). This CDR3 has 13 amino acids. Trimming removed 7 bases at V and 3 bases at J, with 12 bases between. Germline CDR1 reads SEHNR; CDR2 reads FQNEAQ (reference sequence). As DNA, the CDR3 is TGTGCCAGCAAATGGACAGCTAAAGAGACCCAGTACTTC. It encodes CASKWTAKETQYF.

The CDR3 coding sequence is TGTGCCAGTATGGGACTGATCTATGGCTACACCTTC. Its translation is CASMGLIYGYTF. The gene calls are TRBV19 and TRBJ1-2; tentatively, D is TRBD1 (5 bases). The V end lost 7 bases, the J end lost 4 bases, and 10 bases lay between the germline ends. CDR1 and CDR2 from the germline V gene are LNHDA and SQIVND (reference sequence). The CDR3 extends over 12 amino acids. Using reference TRBV19 and TRBJ1-2 for the parts outside the CDR3, the full variable domain is DGGITQSPKYLFRKEGQNVTLSCEQNLNHDAMYWYRQDPGQGLRLIYYSQIVNDFQKGDIAEGYSVSREKKESFPLTVTSAQKNPTAFYLCASMGLIYGYTFGSGTRLTVV.

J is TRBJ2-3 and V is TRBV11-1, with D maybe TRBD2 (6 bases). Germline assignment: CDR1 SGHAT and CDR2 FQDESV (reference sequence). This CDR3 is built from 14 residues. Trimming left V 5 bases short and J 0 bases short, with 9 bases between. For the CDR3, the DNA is TGTGCCAGCAGCCCGGGACTGAGCACAGATACGCAGTATTTT. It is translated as CASSPGLSTDTQYF.

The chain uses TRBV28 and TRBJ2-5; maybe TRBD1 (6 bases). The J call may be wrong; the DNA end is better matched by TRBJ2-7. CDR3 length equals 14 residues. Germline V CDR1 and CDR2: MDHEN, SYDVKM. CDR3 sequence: CASSSRTASYEQYF. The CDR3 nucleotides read TGTGCCAGCAGTTCCAGGACAGCCTCCTACGAGCAGTACTTC.

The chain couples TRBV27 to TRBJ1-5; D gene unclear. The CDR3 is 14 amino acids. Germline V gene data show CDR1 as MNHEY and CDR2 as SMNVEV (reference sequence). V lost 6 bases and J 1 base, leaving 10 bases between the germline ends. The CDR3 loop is CASSYTRSNQPQHF. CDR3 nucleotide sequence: TGTGCCAGCAGCTACACTCGAAGCAATCAGCCCCAGCATTTT.

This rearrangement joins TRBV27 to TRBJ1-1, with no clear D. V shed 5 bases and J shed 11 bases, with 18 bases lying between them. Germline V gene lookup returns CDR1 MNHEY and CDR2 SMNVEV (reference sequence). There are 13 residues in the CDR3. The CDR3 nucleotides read TGTGCCAGCAGTCCCGCGACCTCGGGGAGGGCTTTCTTT. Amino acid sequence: CASSPATSGRAFF.

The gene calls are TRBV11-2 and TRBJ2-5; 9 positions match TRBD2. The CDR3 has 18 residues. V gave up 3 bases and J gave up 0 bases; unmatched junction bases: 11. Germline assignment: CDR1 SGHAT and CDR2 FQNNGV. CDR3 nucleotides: TGTGCCAGCAGCTTGTTGTATTTTCTAGCGGGACACCAAGAGACCCAGTACTTC. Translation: CASSLLYFLAGHQETQYF.

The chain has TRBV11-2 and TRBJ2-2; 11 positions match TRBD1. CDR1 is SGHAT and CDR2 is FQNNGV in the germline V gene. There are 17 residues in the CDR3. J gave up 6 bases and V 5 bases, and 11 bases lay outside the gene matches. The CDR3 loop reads CASSGTRDRGAAGELFF. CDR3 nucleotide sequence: TGTGCCAGCAGCGGTACCCGGGACAGGGGGGCCGCCGGGGAGCTGTTTTTT.

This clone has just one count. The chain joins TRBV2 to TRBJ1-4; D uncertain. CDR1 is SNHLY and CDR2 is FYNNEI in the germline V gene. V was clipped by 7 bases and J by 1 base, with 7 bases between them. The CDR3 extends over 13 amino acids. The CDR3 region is CASKEGTNEKLFF. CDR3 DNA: TGTGCCAGCAAGGAGGGAACTAATGAAAAACTGTTTTTT.

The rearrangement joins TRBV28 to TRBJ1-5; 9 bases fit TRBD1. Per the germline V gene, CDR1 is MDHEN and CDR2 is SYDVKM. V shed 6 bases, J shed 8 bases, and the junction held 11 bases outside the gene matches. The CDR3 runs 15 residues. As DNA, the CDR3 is TGTGCCAGCAGCTCACCCGGGACAGGGTTTAAGCCCCAGCATTTT. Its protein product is CASSSPGTGFKPQHF.

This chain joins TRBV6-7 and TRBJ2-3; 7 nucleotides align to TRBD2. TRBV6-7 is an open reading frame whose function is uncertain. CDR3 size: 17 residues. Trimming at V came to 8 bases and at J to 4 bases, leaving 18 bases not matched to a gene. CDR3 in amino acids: CASHPDDWRELADTQYF. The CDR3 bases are TGTGCCAGCCACCCTGACGACTGGCGGGAGCTGGCAGATACGCAGTATTTT.

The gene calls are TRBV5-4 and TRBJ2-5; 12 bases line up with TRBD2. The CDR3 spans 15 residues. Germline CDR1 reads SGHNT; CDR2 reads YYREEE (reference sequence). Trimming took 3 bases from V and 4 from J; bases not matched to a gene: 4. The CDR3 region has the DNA TGTGCCAGCAGCTCAAAACTAGCGGGGGGAGAGACCCAGTACTTC. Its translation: CASSSKLAGGETQYF.

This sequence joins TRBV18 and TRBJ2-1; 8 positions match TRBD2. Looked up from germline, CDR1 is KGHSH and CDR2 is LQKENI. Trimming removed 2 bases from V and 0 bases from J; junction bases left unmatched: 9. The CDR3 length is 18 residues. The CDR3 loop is CASSPRELAVSSYNEQFF. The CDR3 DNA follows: TGTGCCAGCTCACCAAGAGAACTAGCGGTAAGCTCCTACAATGAGCAGTTCTTC.